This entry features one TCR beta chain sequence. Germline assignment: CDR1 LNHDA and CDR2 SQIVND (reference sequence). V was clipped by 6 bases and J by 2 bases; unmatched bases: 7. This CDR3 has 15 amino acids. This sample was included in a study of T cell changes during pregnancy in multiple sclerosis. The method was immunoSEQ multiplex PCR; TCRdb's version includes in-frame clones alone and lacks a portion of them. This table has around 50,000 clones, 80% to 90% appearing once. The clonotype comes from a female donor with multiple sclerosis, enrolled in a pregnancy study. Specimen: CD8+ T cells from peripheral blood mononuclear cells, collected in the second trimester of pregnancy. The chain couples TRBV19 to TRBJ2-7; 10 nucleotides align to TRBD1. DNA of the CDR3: TGTGCCAGTAGCCCGGGACAGGGGTACACCTACGAGCAGTACTTC. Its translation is CASSPGQGYTYEQYF.